This note documents a single T cell receptor (beta chain) sequence. Antigen specificity is unknown. The sample originates from a study of T cell responses to AZD1222 COVID-19 vaccine. Overall study findings and caveats: Elevations in Spike-specific TCR breadth and depth followed administration of two AZD1222 doses.

Trimming removed 3 bases from V and 5 bases from J; junction bases left unmatched: 2. The length of the CDR3 is 13 residues. The germline V gene encodes CDR1 SGHVS and CDR2 FQNEAQ. The data were produced by immunoSEQ multiplex PCR, yet TCRdb's version contains in-frame clones alone and is incomplete. The sample consists of 100,000 to 150,000 clones, 75% to 90% of them appearing once. This chain uses TRBV7-8 with TRBJ2-5; 8 bases match TRBD2. This sample comprised peripheral blood, obtained on day 0 of AZD1222 vaccination. The TCR comes from an adult in good health. Here the CDR3 reads CASSLGLEETQYF. The CDR3, as DNA: TGTGCCAGCAGCTTGGGACTAGAGGAGACCCAGTACTTC.